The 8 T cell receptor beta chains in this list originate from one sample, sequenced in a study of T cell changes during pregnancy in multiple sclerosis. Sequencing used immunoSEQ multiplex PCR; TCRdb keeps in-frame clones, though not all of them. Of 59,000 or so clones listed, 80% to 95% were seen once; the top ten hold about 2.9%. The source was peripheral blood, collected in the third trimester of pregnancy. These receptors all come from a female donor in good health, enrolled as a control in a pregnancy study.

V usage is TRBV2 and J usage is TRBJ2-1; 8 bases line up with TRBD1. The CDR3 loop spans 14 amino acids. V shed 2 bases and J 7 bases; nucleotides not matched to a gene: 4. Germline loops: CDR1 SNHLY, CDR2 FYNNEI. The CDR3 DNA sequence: TGTGCCAGCAGTGAAAGGACAGGGAAAAATGAGCAGTTCTTC. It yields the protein CASSERTGKNEQFF.

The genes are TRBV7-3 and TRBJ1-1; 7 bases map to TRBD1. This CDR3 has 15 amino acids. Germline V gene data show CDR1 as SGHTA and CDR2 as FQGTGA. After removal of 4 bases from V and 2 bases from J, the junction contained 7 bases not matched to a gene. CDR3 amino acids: CASSSTGTVNTEAFF. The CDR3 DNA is TGTGCCAGCAGCTCCACCGGGACAGTTAACACTGAAGCTTTCTTT.

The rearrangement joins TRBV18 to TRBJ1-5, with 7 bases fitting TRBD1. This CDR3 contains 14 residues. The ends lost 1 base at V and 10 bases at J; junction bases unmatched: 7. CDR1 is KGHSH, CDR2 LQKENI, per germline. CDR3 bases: TGTGCCAGCTCACCACAGGGGGCTGACTCCCCCCAGCATTTT. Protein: CASSPQGADSPQHF.

Here the CDR3 reads CASSLRRGARDEQYF. CDR3 DNA: TGTGCCAGCAGTTTACGTCGGGGGGCCAGGGACGAGCAGTACTTC. The V and J genes are TRBV28 and TRBJ2-7; D is perhaps TRBD2 (7 bases). V was pared by 2 bases and J by 5 bases, with 16 bases between. Germline V gene lookup returns CDR1 MDHEN and CDR2 SYDVKM. The CDR3 extends over 15 amino acids.

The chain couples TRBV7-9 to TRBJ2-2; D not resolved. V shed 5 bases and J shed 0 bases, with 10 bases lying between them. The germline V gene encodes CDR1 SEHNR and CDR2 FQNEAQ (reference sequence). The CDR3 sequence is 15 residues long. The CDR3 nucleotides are TGTGCCAGCAGCCTCTATACTCCGAACACCGGGGAGCTGTTTTTT. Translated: CASSLYTPNTGELFF.

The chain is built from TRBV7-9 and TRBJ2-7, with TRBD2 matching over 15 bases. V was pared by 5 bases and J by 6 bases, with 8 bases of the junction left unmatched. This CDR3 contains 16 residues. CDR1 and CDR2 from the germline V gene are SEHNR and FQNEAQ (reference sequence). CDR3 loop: CASSNQGLAGGREQYF. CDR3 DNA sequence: TGTGCCAGCAGCAATCAGGGACTAGCGGGAGGACGCGAGCAGTACTTC.

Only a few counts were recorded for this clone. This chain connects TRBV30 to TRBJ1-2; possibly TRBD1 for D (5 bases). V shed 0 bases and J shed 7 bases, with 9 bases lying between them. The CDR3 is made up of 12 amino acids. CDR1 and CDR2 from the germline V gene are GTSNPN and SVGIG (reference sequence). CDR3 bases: TGTGCCTGGAGTGTACAGGCCCCTGGCTACACCTTC. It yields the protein CAWSVQAPGYTF.

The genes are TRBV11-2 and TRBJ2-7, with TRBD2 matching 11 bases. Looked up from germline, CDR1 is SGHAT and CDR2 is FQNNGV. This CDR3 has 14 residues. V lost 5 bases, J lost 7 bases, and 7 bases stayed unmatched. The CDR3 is CASSDSGREEEQYF. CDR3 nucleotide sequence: TGTGCCAGCAGCGATAGCGGGAGGGAAGAAGAGCAGTACTTC.